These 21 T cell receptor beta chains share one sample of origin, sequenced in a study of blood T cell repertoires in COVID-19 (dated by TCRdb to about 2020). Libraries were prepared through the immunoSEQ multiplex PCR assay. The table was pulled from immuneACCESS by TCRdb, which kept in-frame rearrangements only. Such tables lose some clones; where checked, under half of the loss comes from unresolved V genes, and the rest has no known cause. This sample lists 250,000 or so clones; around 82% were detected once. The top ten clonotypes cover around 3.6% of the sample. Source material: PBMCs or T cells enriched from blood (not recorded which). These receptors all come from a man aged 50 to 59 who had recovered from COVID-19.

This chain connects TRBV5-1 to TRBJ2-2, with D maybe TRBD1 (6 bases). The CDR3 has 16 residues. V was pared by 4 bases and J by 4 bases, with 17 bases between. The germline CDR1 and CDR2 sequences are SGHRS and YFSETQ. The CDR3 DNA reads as TGCGCCAGCAGCGCCGGACAGATCGTTGCCACCGGGGAGCTGTTTTTT. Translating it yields CASSAGQIVATGELFF.

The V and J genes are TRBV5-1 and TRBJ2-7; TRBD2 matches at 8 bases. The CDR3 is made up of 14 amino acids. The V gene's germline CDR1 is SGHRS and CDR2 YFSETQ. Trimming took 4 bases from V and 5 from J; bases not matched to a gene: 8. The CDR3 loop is CASSPGTSFDEQYF. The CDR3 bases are TGCGCCAGCAGCCCAGGGACTAGTTTCGACGAGCAGTACTTC. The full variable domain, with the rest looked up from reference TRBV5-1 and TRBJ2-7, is KAGVTQTPRYLIKTRGQQVTLSCSPISGHRSVSWYQQTPGQGLQFLFEYFSETQRNKGNFPGRFSGRQFSNSRSEMNVSTLELGDSALYLCASSPGTSFDEQYFGPGTRLTVT.

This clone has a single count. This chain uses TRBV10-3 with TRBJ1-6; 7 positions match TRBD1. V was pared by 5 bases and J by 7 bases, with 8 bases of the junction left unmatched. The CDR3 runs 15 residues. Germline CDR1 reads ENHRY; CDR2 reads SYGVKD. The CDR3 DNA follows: TGTGCCATCAGTCGAACTCGGGACAGCAATTCACCCCTCCACTTT. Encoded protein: CAISRTRDSNSPLHF.

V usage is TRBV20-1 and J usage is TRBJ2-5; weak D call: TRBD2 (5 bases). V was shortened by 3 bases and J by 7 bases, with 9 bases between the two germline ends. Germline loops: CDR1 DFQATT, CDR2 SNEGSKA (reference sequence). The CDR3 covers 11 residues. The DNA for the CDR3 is TGCAGTGCTAGGTTCGGAGGGACCCAGTACTTC. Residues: CSARFGGTQYF.

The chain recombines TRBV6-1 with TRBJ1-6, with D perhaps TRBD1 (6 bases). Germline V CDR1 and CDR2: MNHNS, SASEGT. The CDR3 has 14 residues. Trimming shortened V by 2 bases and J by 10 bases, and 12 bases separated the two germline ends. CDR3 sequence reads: CASSEFGRGSPLHF. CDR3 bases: TGTGCCAGCAGTGAATTCGGCAGGGGATCACCCCTCCACTTT.

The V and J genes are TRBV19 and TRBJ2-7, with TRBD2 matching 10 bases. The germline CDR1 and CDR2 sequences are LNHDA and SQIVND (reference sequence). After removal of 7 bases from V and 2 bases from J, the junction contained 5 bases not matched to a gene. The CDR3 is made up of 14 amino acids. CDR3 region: CASTGTSAPYEQYF. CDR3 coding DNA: TGTGCCAGTACTGGGACTAGCGCTCCCTACGAGCAGTACTTC.

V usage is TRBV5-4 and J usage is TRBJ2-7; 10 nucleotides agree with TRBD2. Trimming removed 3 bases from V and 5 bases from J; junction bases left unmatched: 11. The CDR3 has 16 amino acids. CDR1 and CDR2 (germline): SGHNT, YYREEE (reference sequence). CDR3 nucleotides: TGTGCCAGCAGCTCGCGACTAGCGGGTAACTTCGACGAGCAGTACTTC. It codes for CASSSRLAGNFDEQYF.

This CDR3 is CAWSPRVNQPQHF. The CDR3 nucleotides are TGTGCCTGGAGTCCACGGGTGAATCAGCCCCAGCATTTT. This chain links TRBV30 with TRBJ1-5, with unresolved D. V lost 2 bases and J lost 4, with 9 bases in between. The length of the CDR3 is 13 residues. The germline V gene encodes CDR1 GTSNPN and CDR2 SVGIG (reference sequence).

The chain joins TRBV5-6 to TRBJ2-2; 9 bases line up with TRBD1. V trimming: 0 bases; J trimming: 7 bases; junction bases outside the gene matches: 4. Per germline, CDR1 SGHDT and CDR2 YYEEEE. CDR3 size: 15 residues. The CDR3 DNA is TGTGCCAGCAGCTTGGACAGGGGGCTAGGCGGGGAGCTGTTTTTT. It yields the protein CASSLDRGLGGELFF.

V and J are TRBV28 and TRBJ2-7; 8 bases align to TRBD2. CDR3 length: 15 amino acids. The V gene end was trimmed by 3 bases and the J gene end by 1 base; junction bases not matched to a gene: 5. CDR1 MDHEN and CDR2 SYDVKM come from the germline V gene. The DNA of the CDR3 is TGTGCCAGCAGTTTTCCCGCGGGAGGTTCCTACGAGCAGTACTTC. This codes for CASSFPAGGSYEQYF.

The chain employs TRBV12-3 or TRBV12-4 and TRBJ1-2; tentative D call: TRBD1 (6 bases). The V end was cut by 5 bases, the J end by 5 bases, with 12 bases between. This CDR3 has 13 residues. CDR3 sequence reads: CASSPDRRYGYTF. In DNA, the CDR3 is TGTGCCAGCAGTCCGGACAGACGATATGGCTACACCTTC.

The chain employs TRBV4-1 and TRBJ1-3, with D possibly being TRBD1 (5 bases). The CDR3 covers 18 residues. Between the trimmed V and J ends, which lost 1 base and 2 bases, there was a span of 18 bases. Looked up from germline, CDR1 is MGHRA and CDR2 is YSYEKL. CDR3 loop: CASSQVGKDTRAGNTIYF. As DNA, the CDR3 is TGCGCCAGCAGCCAAGTAGGGAAGGACACGAGAGCTGGAAACACCATATATTTT.

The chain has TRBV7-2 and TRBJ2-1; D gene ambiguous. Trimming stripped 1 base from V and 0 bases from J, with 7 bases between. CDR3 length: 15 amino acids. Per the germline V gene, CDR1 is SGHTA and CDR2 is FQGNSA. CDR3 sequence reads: CASSLGLASYNEQFF. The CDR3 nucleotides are TGTGCCAGCAGCTTAGGACTGGCCTCCTACAATGAGCAGTTCTTC. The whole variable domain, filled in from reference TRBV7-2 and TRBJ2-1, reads GAGVSQSPSNKVTEKGKDVELRCDPISGHTALYWYRQSLGQGLEFLIYFQGNSAPDKSGLPSDRFSAERTGGSVSTLTIQRTQQEDSAVYLCASSLGLASYNEQFFGPGTRLTVL.

In DNA form, the CDR3 reads TGTGCCAGCAGCAACACCAGGGTTTTGAGCGGGAGTAGGACCGGGGAGCTGTTTTTT. Protein product: CASSNTRVLSGSRTGELFF. V gene TRBV11-2 combines with J gene TRBJ2-2, with 8 bases lining up with TRBD2. In germline, CDR1 is SGHAT, CDR2 FQNNGV. There are 19 residues in the CDR3. J gave up 5 bases and V 5 bases, and 19 bases lay outside the gene matches.

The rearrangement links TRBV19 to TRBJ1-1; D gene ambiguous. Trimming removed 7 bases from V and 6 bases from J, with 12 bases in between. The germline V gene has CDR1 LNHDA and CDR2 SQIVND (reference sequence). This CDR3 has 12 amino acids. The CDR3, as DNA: TGTGCCAGTAATATTCGTCCGGCTGAAGCTTTCTTT. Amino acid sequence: CASNIRPAEAFF.

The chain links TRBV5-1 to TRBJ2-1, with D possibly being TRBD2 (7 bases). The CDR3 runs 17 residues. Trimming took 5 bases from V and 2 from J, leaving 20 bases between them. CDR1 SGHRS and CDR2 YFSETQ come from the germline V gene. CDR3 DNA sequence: TGCGCCAGCAGTCCCGGGGGCGGGGGAGGGACCTACAATGAGCAGTTCTTC. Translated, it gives CASSPGGGGGTYNEQFF.

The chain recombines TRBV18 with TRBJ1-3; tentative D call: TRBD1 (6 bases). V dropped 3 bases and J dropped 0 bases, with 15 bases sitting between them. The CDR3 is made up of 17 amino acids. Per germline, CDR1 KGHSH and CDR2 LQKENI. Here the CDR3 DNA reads TGTGCCAGCTCACCCCTTACGGACAGAGGCTCTGGAAACACCATATATTTT. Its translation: CASSPLTDRGSGNTIYF.

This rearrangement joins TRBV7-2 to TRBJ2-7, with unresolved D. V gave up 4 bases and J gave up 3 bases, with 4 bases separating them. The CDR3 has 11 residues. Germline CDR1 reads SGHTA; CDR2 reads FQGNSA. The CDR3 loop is CASSSDYEQYF. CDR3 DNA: TGTGCCAGCAGCTCAGACTACGAGCAGTACTTC.

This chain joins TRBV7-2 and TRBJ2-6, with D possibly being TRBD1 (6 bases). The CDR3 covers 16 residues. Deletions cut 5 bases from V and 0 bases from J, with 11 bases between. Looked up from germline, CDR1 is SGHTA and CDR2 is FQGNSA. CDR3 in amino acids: CASSPQGTSGANVLTF. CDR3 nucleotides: TGTGCCAGCAGCCCACAGGGTACCTCTGGGGCCAACGTCCTGACTTTC.

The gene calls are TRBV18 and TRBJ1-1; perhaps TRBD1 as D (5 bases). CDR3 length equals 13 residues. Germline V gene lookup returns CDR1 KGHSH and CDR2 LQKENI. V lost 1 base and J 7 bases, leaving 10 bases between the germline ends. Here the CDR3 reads CASSPRAGDEAFF. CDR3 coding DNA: TGTGCCAGCTCACCACGTGCGGGGGATGAAGCTTTCTTT.

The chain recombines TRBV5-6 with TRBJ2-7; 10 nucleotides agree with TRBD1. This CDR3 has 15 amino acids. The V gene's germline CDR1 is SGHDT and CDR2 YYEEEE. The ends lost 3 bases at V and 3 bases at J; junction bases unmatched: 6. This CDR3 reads CASSSTDRGDYEQYF. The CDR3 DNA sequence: TGTGCCAGCAGCTCCACGGACAGGGGGGACTACGAGCAGTACTTC.